The clone carrying this T cell receptor (beta chain) was detected a few times. The antigen is unknown. This record comes from a study of beta chain features in type 1 diabetes. Across the study: What patients shared with healthy donors was a similar profile of age, gender and cell yields. Study-wide results and caveats: Researchers report that Type 1 diabetes patients had moderately but significantly shorter TCRB CDR3s across all four CD4+ subsets.

V dropped 0 bases and J dropped 3 bases, with 4 bases sitting between them. CDR1 and CDR2 from the germline V gene are SGHRS and YFSETQ. The CDR3 has 13 amino acids. The authors reverse transcribed all of the isolated RNA, so sequencing captured expressed TCRB transcripts. Profiled with immunoSEQ multiplex PCR; TCRdb holds only in-frame clones, not every one. The top ten clones hold 0.035% to 0.04% of a sample with hundreds of thousands of clones, around 15% of them seen once. CD4+ cells of the naive, central memory, regulatory and stem cell-like memory types were sorted via CD45RO/CCR7/CD25/CD127/CD95/CD27.

The receptor was isolated from a man between 18 and 35 years old with type 1 diabetes. The chain is built from TRBV5-1 and TRBJ2-1; no clear D gene. The source material was naive CD4+ T cells from blood. This CDR3 reads CASSLVDYNEQFF. The CDR3 DNA is TGCGCCAGCAGCTTGGTTGACTACAATGAGCAGTTCTTC. The entire variable domain, with the rest obtained from reference TRBV5-1 and TRBJ2-1, is as follows: KAGVTQTPRYLIKTRGQQVTLSCSPISGHRSVSWYQQTPGQGLQFLFEYFSETQRNKGNFPGRFSGRQFSNSRSEMNVSTLELGDSALYLCASSLVDYNEQFFGPGTRLTVL.